The following is a T cell receptor (beta chain) sequence with its context. Its specificity is unknown. The data derive from a study of CD8+CD57+ T cells in acquired aplastic anemia. For the study at large: CD4+ and CD8+ cells, once sorted, gave DNA averaging about 3 ug.

Study-level findings and limits: The same twenty-nine CD8+ CDR3 sequences occurred in patients and in controls.

The CDR3 runs 14 residues. Germline V lookup: CDR1 SQVTM, CDR2 ANQGSEA. After removal of 6 bases from V and 2 bases from J, the junction contained 8 bases not matched to a gene. Individuals selected for sequencing had exhibited CD8+CD57+ cell expansion on flow cytometry. In all patients, the disease was severe acquired aplastic anemia. At blood sampling, none of the patients had yet received therapy. Researchers used genomic DNA as the template to profile TCR beta VDJ and CDR3. TCRdb processed the reads anew with MiXCR; each CDR3 protein has one entry. The sample gives about 200,000 distinct CDR3 sequences, over 40% of which show up once; roughly 21% is in the top ten.

This rearrangement joins TRBV29-1 to TRBJ2-5; 8 nucleotides align to TRBD1. Sequencing used sorted CD4+, CD8+, or CD8+CD57+ T cells (not recorded which) from PBMCs. This receptor was taken from a human donor with aplastic anemia. The CDR3 sequence: CSVQQGDRQETQYF. In DNA, the CDR3 is TGCAGCGTGCAACAGGGGGACAGACAAGAGACCCAGTACTTC.